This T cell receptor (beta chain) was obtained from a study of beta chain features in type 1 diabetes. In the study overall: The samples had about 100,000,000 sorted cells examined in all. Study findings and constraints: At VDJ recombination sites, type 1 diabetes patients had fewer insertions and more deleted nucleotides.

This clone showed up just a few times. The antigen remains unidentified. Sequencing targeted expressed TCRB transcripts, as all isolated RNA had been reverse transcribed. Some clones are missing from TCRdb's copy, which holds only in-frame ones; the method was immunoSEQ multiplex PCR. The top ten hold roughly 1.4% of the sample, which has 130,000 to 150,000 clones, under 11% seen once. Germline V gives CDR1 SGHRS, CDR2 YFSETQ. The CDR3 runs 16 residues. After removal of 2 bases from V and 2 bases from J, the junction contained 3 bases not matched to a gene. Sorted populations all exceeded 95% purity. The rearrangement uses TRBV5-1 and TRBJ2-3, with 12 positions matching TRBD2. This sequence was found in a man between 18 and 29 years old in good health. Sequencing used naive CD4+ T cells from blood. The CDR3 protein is CASSFGTSGHTDTQYF. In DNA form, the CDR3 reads TGCGCCAGCAGCTTCGGGACTAGCGGGCACACAGATACGCAGTATTTT.